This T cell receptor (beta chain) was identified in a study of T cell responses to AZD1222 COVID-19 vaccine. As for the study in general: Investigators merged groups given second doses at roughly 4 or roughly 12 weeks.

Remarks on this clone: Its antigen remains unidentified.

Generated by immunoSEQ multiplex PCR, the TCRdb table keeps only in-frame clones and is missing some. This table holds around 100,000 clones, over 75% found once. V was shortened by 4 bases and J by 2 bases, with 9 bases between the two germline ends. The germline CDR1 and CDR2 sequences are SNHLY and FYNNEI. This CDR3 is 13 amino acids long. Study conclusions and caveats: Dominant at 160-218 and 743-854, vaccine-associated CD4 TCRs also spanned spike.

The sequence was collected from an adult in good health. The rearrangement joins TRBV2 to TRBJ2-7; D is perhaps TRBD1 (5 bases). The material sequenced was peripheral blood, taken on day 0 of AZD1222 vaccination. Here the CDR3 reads CASSADRTYEQYF. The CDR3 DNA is TGTGCCAGCAGTGCCGACAGAACCTACGAGCAGTACTTC.